This T cell receptor (beta chain) was sequenced in a study of cytomegalovirus exposure and HLA in healthy donors. Germline V gene data show CDR1 as SGHDN and CDR2 as FVKESK. This CDR3 comprises 13 residues. PCR primers comprised 60 Vbeta and 13 Jbeta primers. Profiled with immunoSEQ multiplex PCR; TCRdb holds only in-frame clones, not every one. The sample carries roughly 140,000 clones, approximately 68% recorded once. Points on this clone: A junction boundary mismatches the germline segment, possibly from a read error.

This rearrangement joins TRBV14 to TRBJ1-1; no reliable D call. The sample comprised PBMCs. This receptor was taken from a middle-aged man in good health and CMV-seronegative. The CDR3 spells CASSLQMNPEAFF. In DNA, the CDR3 is TGTGCCAGCAGCCTTCAGATGAACCCTGAAGCTTTCTTT. Supplemented by reference TRBV14 and TRBJ1-1, the full variable domain reads EAGVTQFPSHSVIEKGQTVTLRCDPISGHDNLYWYRRVMGKEIKFLLHFVKESKQDESGMPNNRFLAERTGGTYSTLKVQPAELEDSGVYFCASSLQMNPEAFFGQGTRLTVV.